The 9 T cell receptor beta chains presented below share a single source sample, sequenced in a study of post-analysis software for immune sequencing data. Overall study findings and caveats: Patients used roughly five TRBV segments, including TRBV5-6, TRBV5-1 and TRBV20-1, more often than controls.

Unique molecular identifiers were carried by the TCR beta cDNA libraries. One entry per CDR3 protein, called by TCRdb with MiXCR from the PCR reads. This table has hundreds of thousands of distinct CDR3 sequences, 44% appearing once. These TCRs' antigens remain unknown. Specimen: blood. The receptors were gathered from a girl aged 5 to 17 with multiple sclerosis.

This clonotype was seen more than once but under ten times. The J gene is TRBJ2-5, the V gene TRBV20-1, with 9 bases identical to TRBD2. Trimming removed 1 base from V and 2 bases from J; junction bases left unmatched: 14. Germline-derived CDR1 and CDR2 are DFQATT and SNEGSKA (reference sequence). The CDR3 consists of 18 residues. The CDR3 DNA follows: TGCAGTGCTAGAGCCCCGGGACTAGCCGAAATTGTGCAAGAGACCCAGTACTTC. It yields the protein CSARAPGLAEIVQETQYF.

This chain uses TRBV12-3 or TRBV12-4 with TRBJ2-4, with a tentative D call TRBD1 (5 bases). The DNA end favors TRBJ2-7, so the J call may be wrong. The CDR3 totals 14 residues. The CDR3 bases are TGTGCCAGCAGTTTTTTGCAGGGCCGGCACGAGCAGTACTTC. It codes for CASSFLQGRHEQYF.

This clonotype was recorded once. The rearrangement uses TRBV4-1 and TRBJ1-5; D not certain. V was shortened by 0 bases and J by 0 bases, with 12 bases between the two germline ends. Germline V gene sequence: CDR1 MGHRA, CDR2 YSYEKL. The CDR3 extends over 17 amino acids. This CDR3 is CASSQDRIDYSNQPQHF. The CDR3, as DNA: TGCGCCAGCAGCCAAGATCGGATAGACTATAGCAATCAGCCCCAGCATTTT.

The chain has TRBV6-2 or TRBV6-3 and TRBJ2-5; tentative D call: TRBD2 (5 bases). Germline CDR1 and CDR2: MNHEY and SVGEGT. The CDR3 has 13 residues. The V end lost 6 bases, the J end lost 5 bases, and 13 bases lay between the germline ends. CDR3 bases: TGTGCCAGCAGGCTTTCCCGGGATGAGACCCAGTACTTC. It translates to CASRLSRDETQYF.

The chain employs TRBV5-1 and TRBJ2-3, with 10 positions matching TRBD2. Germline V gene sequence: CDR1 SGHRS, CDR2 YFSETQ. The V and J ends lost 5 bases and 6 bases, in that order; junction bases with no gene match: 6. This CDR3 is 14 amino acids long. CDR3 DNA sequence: TGCGCCAGCAGGAGGCTAGCGGGGGCGGATACGCAGTATTTT. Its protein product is CASRRLAGADTQYF.

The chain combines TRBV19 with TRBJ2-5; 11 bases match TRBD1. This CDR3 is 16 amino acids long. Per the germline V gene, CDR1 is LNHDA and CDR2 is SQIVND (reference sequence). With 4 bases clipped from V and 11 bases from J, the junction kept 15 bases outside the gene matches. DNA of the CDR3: TGTGCCAGTAGTACTTTGGGGACAGGGGGTTTCTTGGAGCAGTACTTC. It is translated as CASSTLGTGGFLEQYF.

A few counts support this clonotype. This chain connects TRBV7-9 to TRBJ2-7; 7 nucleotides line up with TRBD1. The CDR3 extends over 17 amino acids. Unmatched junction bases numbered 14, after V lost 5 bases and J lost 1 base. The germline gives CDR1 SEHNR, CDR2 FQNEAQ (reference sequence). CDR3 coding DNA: TGTGCCAGCAGCCCTGACCCCGGGACAGTAGAATCCTACGAGCAGTACTTC. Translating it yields CASSPDPGTVESYEQYF.

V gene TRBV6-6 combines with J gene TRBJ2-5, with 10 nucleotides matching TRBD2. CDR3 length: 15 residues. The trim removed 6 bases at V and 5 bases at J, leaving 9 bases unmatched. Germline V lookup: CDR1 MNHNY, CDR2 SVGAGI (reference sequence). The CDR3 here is CASRPGAGGGETQYF. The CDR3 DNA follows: TGTGCCAGCAGACCAGGAGCGGGAGGGGGGGAGACCCAGTACTTC.

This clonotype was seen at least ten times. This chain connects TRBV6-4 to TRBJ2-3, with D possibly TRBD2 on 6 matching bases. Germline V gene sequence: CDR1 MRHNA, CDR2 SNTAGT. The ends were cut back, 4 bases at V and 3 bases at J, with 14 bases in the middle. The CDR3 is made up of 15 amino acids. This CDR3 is CASSASGGPTDTQYF. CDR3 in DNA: TGTGCCAGCAGTGCTTCTGGAGGGCCAACAGATACGCAGTATTTT.